This record covers a single TCR beta chain. As processed by the authors: From reference gene primer amplification, estimates of nucleated cell counts were derived. Measured with immunoSEQ multiplex PCR; TCRdb has only the in-frame clones, and not every one. The DNA gave D and trimming, while V, J and clone size come from that table. The sample has 250,000 to 350,000 clones; 80% to 85% are singletons. This specimen comes from a study of blood T cell repertoires in COVID-19. Study summary: Acute and convalescent COVID-19 samples came from the United States, Italy and Spain. PBMCs, B-cell-depleted T cells, or T cells provided the cDNA or gDNA that made up the material.

Germline CDR1 MNHEY, CDR2 SMNVEV (reference sequence). Trimming took 0 bases from V and 4 from J, leaving 9 bases between them. The CDR3 spans 14 residues. This TCR came from a person aged 65-85 years with COVID-19, enrolled during active disease. Sequencing was done on a sample of peripheral blood. V gene TRBV27 combines with J gene TRBJ1-2; D may be TRBD1 (5 bases). This chain's CDR3 is CASSLSGEAYGYTF. DNA of the CDR3: TGTGCCAGCAGTTTATCGGGGGAGGCCTATGGCTACACCTTC.